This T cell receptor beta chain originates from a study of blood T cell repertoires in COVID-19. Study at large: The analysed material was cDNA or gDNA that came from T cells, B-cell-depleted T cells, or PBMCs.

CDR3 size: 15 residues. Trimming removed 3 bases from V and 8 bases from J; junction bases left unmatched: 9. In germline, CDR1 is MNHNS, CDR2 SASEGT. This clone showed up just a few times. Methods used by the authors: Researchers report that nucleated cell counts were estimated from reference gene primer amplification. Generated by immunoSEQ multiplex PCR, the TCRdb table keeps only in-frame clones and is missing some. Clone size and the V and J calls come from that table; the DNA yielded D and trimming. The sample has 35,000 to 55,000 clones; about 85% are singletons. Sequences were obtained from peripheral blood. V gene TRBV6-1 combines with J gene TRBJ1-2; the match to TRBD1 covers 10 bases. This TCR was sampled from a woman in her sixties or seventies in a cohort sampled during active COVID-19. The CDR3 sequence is CASSDLGQGFVGYTF. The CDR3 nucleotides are TGTGCCAGCAGTGATCTGGGACAGGGGTTTGTCGGCTACACCTTC.